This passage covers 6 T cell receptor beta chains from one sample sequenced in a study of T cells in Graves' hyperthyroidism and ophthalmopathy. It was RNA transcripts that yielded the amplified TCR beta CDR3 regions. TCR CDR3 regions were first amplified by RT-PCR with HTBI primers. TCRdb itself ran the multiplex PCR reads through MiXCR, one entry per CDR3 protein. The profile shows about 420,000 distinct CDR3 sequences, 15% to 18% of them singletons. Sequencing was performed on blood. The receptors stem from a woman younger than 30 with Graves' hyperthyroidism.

The CDR3 nucleotides read TGTGCCAGCAGTAAGCTGCAGAAGTCCGGGACAACTACCCACAATGAGCAGTTCTTC. Its protein product is CASSKLQKSGTTTHNEQFF. The V gene is TRBV6-2 or TRBV6-3, the J gene TRBJ2-1, with D possibly TRBD1 on 6 matching bases. Germline V CDR1 and CDR2: MNHEY, SVGEGT. This CDR3 region has 19 residues. The V and J ends lost 5 bases and 5 bases respectively, with 28 bases between them.

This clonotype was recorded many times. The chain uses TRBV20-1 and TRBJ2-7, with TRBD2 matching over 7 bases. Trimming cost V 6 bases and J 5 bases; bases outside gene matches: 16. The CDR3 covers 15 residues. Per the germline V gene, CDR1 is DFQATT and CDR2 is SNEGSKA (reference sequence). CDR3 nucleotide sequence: TGCAGTGCCAAGGGACCTTTCTCGGGAGGCCACGAGCAGTACTTC. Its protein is CSAKGPFSGGHEQYF.

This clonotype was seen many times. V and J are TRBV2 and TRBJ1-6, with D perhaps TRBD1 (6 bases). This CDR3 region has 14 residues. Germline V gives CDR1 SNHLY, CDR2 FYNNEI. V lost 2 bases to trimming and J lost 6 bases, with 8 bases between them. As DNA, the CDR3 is TGTGCCAGCAGTGAAAGGACAGCTAATTCACCCCTCCACTTT. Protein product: CASSERTANSPLHF.

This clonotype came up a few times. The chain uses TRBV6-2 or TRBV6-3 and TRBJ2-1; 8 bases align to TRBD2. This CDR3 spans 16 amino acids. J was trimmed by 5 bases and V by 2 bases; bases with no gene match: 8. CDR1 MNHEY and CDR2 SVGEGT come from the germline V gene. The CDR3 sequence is CASSYVDGLANNEQFF. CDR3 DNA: TGTGCCAGCAGTTACGTCGACGGACTAGCAAACAATGAGCAGTTCTTC.

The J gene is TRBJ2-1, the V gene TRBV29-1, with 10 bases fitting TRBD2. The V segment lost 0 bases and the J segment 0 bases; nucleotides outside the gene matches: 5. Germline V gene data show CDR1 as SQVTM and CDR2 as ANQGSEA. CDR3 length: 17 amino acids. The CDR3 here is CSVEEFKRGGSYNEQFF. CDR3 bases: TGCAGCGTTGAAGAATTCAAGCGGGGGGGCTCCTACAATGAGCAGTTCTTC.

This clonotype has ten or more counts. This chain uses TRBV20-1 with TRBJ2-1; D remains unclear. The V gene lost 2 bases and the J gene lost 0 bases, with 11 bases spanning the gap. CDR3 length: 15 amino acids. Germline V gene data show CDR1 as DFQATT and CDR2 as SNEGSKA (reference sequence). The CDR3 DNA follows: TGCAGTGCTAGATCAACTGACATCTCCTACAATGAGCAGTTCTTC. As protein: CSARSTDISYNEQFF.